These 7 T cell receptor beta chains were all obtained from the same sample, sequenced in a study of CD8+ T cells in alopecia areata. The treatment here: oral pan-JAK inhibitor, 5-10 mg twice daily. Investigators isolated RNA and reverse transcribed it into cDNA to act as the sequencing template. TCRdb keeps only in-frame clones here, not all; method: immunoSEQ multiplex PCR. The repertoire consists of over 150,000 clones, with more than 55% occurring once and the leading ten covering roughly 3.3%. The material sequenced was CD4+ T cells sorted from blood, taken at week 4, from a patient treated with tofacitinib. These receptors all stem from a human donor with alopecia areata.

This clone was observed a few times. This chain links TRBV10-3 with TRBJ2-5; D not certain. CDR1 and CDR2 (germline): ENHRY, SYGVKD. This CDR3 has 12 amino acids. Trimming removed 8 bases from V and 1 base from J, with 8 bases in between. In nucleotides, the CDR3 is TGTGCCATCGGGCCTAGCCAAGAGACCCAGTACTTC. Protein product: CAIGPSQETQYF.

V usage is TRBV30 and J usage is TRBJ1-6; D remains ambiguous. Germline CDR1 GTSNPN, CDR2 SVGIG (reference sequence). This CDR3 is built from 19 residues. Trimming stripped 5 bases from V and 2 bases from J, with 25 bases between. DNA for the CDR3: TGTGCCTGGGGGCGATACGACCCCAGAGGTAGCCCCTATAATTCACCCCTCCACTTT. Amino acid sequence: CAWGRYDPRGSPYNSPLHF.

The CDR3 DNA is TGTGCCAGCAGCGCGACTACGGAACCTGGGGAGCTGTTTTTT. This gives the protein CASSATTEPGELFF. V and J are TRBV27 and TRBJ2-2, with TRBD2 as a possible D gene (5 bases). Germline lookup yields CDR1 MNHEY and CDR2 SMNVEV (reference sequence). This CDR3 has 14 amino acids. Trimming stripped 6 bases from V and 8 bases from J, with 16 bases between.

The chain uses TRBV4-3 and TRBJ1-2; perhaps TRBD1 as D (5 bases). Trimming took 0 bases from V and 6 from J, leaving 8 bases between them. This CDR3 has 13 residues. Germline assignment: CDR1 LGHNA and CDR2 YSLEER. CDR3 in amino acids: CASSQDWGDGYTF. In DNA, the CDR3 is TGCGCCAGCAGCCAAGATTGGGGGGATGGCTACACCTTC.

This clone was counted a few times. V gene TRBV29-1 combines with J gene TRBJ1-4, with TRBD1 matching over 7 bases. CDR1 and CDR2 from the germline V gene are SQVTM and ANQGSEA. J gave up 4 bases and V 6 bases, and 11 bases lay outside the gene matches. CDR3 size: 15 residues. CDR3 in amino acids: CSVQLRDRYNEKLFF. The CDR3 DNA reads TGCAGCGTGCAGCTCCGGGACAGATATAATGAAAAACTGTTTTTT.

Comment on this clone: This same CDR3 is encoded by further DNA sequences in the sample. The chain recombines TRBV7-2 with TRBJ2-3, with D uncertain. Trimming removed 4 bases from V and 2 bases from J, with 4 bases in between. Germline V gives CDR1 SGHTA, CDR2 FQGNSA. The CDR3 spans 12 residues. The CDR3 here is CASSSYTDTQYF. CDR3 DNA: TGTGCCAGCAGCTCATACACAGATACGCAGTATTTT.

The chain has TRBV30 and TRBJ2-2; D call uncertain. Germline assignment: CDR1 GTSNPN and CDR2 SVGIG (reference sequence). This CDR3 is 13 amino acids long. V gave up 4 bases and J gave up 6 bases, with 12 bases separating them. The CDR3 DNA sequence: TGTGCCTGGACGGTGGAGTCGGCCGGGGAGCTGTTTTTT. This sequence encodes CAWTVESAGELFF. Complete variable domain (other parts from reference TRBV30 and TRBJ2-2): SQTIHQWPATLVQPVGSPLSLECTVEGTSNPNLYWYRQAAGRGLQLLFYSVGIGQISSEVPQNLSASRPQDRQFILSSKKLLLSDSGFYLCAWTVESAGELFFGEGSRLTVL.